The 20 T cell receptor beta chains presented below share a single source sample, sequenced in a study of T-cell memory formation after mild COVID-19. Each CDR3 protein gets one entry after TCRdb re-called the 5' RACE reads with MiXCR. The data show roughly 400,000 distinct CDR3 sequences, with roughly 26% seen just once and 8.8% held by the top ten. Sequencing was carried out using PBMCs or a T cell subset sorted from them (not recorded which). Receptor source: an adult woman who had mild COVID-19 (a few samples of this study predate the infection). Cell type and time point are not known.

This chain uses TRBV7-9 with TRBJ1-1, with a possible D match to TRBD1 (5 bases). Germline V gives CDR1 SEHNR, CDR2 FQNEAQ (reference sequence). The CDR3 consists of 17 residues. Trimming shortened V by 7 bases and J by 0 bases, and 21 bases separated the two germline ends. CDR3 in amino acids: CASIPGGTEPMNTEAFF. CDR3 bases: TGTGCCAGCATCCCGGGGGGTACAGAGCCAATGAACACTGAAGCTTTCTTT.

This clonotype appeared a few times. The chain is built from TRBV4-1 and TRBJ1-1; the D gene is possibly TRBD1 (5 bases). The germline V and J ends were trimmed by 4 bases and 4 bases, with 22 bases remaining between them. CDR1 is MGHRA, CDR2 YSYEKL, per germline. The CDR3 covers 17 residues. The DNA for the CDR3 is TGCGCCAGCAGCCGCGGACCTGCGAGGACCGGGGGCACTGAAGCTTTCTTT. Protein product: CASSRGPARTGGTEAFF.

This chain uses TRBV7-9 with TRBJ2-3; D unclear. The germline V gene encodes CDR1 SEHNR and CDR2 FQNEAQ (reference sequence). The CDR3 length is 13 residues. V shed 6 bases and J shed 4 bases, with 11 bases lying between them. The CDR3 region has the DNA TGTGCCAGCAGTCGAACCGGCGCAGATACGCAGTATTTT. Translation: CASSRTGADTQYF.

The J gene is TRBJ1-1, the V gene TRBV29-1; 8 nucleotides match TRBD1. CDR3 length: 12 amino acids. CDR1 is SQVTM, CDR2 ANQGSEA, per germline. V shed 8 bases, J shed 5 bases, and the junction held 7 bases outside the gene matches. CDR3 bases: TGCAGCACGCGACAGGGGCGGACTGAAGCTTTCTTT. Encoded protein: CSTRQGRTEAFF. The whole variable domain, filled in from reference TRBV29-1 and TRBJ1-1, reads SAVISQKPSRDICQRGTSLTIQCQVDSQVTMMFWYRQQPGQSLTLIATANQGSEATYESGFVIDKFPISRPNLTFSTLTVSNMSPEDSSIYLCSTRQGRTEAFFGQGTRLTVV.

V usage is TRBV5-1 and J usage is TRBJ1-1; no firm D call. Per germline, CDR1 SGHRS and CDR2 YFSETQ. The CDR3 has 16 amino acids. Trimming cost V 0 bases and J 1 base, with 13 bases left between them. DNA of the CDR3: TGCGCCAGCAGCTTGGGGGCAGGCGGTGGGAACACTGAAGCTTTCTTT. Protein sequence: CASSLGAGGGNTEAFF.

This clonotype has a handful of counts. V is TRBV4-1 and J is TRBJ1-1; D is ambiguous. Germline CDR1 reads MGHRA; CDR2 reads YSYEKL. The CDR3 sequence is 18 residues long. Between the trimmed V and J ends, which lost 1 base and 0 bases, there was a span of 18 bases. CDR3 amino acids: CASSQVWGIDTVNTEAFF. CDR3 DNA: TGCGCCAGCAGCCAAGTTTGGGGAATCGACACAGTGAACACTGAAGCTTTCTTT.

This clonotype was counted a few times. The chain combines TRBV12-3 or TRBV12-4 with TRBJ2-7, with 11 positions matching TRBD1. CDR3 length equals 16 residues. With V trimmed by 5 bases and J by 5 bases, 11 bases remained unmatched. CDR3 protein: CASSPGTGGGWDEQYF. DNA for the CDR3: TGTGCCAGCAGTCCCGGGACAGGGGGAGGTTGGGACGAGCAGTACTTC.

Turning to this clonotype: Just one base apart from a much larger clone, this may be a read error. The chain employs TRBV7-3 and TRBJ1-1, with TRBD1 matching over 7 bases. Trimming cost V 4 bases and J 2 bases; bases outside gene matches: 1. This CDR3 is 13 amino acids long. Germline-derived CDR1 and CDR2 are SGHTA and FQGTGA. In nucleotides, the CDR3 is TGTGCCAGCAGCTGGGACAGCAACACTGAAGCTTTCTTT. The encoded protein is CASSWDSNTEAFF.

This clonotype was seen a few times. This chain uses TRBV19 with TRBJ1-5; 7 bases map to TRBD1. There are 15 residues in the CDR3. Germline V gene sequence: CDR1 LNHDA, CDR2 SQIVND (reference sequence). J gave up 3 bases and V 1 base, and 3 bases lay outside the gene matches. DNA for the CDR3: TGTGCCAGTAGTATAGTAGGACAGGTCAATCAGCCCCAGCATTTT. Residues: CASSIVGQVNQPQHF.

V is TRBV12-3 or TRBV12-4 and J is TRBJ1-3; tentatively, D is TRBD1 (5 bases). CDR3 length equals 14 residues. The V gene lost 6 bases and the J gene lost 11 bases, with 20 bases spanning the gap. CDR3 in DNA: TGTGCCAGCAGCCCCGTGGGGCCCCCGGGTGCCATATATTTT. Translated: CASSPVGPPGAIYF.

This chain links TRBV15 with TRBJ1-2; unclear D gene. Germline CDR1 is LNHNV and CDR2 is YYDKDF (reference sequence). Trimming took off 0 bases at V and 7 bases at J, with 9 bases between the two ends. The CDR3 has 13 amino acids. This chain's CDR3 is CATSRDFPGGYTF. The CDR3 DNA reads TGTGCCACCAGCAGAGATTTCCCTGGTGGCTACACCTTC.

In DNA form, the CDR3 reads TGTGCCAGCAGTTTAGGGGCGCCCTACGAGCAGTACTTC. Translation gives CASSLGAPYEQYF. The J gene is TRBJ2-7, the V gene TRBV12-3 or TRBV12-4, with no clear D. The CDR3 totals 13 residues. Trimming left V 1 base short and J 2 bases short, with 6 bases between.

This chain joins TRBV7-9 and TRBJ2-1; 7 positions match TRBD2. This CDR3 comprises 15 residues. J lost 2 bases, V lost 3 bases, and 4 bases had no gene match. From germline, CDR1 is SEHNR and CDR2 FQNEAQ (reference sequence). DNA for the CDR3: TGTGCCAGCAGCTTTACTAGCGCCGCCTACAATGAGCAGTTCTTC. Protein product: CASSFTSAAYNEQFF.

V gene TRBV29-1 combines with J gene TRBJ1-2; a possible D gene is TRBD1 (5 bases). CDR1 and CDR2 from the germline V gene are SQVTM and ANQGSEA. The CDR3 covers 14 residues. V lost 3 bases, J lost 2 bases, and 13 bases lay in between. The CDR3 spells CSVDGPGGNYGYTF. For the CDR3, the DNA is TGCAGCGTTGATGGTCCGGGGGGAAACTATGGCTACACCTTC.

Only a few counts were recorded for this clonotype. The J gene is TRBJ2-1, the V gene TRBV4-1; 7 nucleotides line up with TRBD2. Unmatched junction bases numbered 13, after V lost 4 bases and J lost 7 bases. The CDR3 runs to 16 residues. Germline V gives CDR1 MGHRA, CDR2 YSYEKL. The CDR3 DNA reads TGCGCCAGCAGCCTCGGGGCTTCCGGGACTACTAATGAGCAGTTCTTC. Protein product: CASSLGASGTTNEQFF.

The genes are TRBV12-3 or TRBV12-4 and TRBJ1-5, with D possibly TRBD1 on 6 matching bases. This CDR3 region has 15 residues. V dropped 5 bases and J dropped 6 bases, with 17 bases sitting between them. The CDR3 region has the DNA TGTGCCAGCAGTGACAGGCTAAGGGGAAGTCAGCCCCAGCATTTT. Amino acid sequence: CASSDRLRGSQPQHF.

There are a few counts of this clonotype. The gene calls are TRBV7-8 and TRBJ1-1; 11 bases map to TRBD1. J gave up 3 bases and V 0 bases, and 6 bases lay outside the gene matches. Germline CDR1 SGHVS, CDR2 FQNEAQ. CDR3 length: 17 residues. CDR3 sequence: CASSLAAGTGGYTEAFF. The CDR3 DNA is TGTGCCAGCAGCTTAGCGGCCGGGACAGGGGGATACACTGAAGCTTTCTTT.

This clonotype was seen a handful of times. The chain combines TRBV9 with TRBJ2-1, with TRBD2 matching 9 bases. V shed 4 bases, J shed 3 bases, and the junction held 8 bases outside the gene matches. Germline V gene lookup returns CDR1 SGDLS and CDR2 YYNGEE. The CDR3 has 16 residues. The CDR3 DNA is TGTGCCAGCAGCCCGTGGCTAGCGGGGAACTACAATGAGCAGTTCTTC. It translates to CASSPWLAGNYNEQFF.

The sample holds a few counts of this clonotype. The rearrangement uses TRBV27 and TRBJ1-6; the match to TRBD1 covers 8 bases. The V gene's germline CDR1 is MNHEY and CDR2 SMNVEV (reference sequence). V gave up 7 bases and J gave up 8 bases; unmatched junction bases: 13. The CDR3 spans 16 residues. The DNA of the CDR3 is TGTGCCAGCAAGTCCCCTGGGACAGGTCGGGATTCACCCCTCCACTTT. Protein product: CASKSPGTGRDSPLHF.

This chain uses TRBV12-3 or TRBV12-4 with TRBJ1-1; a weak D match, TRBD1 (5 bases). The CDR3 is 13 residues long. V lost 3 bases and J lost 10, with 15 bases in between. CDR3 coding DNA: TGTGCCAGCAGTTTGGTACGGGGGAGGGGAGCTTTCTTT. Its protein is CASSLVRGRGAFF.